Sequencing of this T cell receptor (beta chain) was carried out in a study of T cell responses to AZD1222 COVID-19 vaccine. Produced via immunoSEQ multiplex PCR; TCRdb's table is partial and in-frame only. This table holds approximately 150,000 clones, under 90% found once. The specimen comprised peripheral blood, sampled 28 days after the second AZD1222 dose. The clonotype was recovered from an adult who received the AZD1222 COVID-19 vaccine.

This CDR3 reads CASSPTWLDQETQYF. The CDR3, as DNA: TGTGCCAGCAGCCCAACCTGGCTAGACCAAGAGACCCAGTACTTC. This chain connects TRBV11-2 to TRBJ2-5; D not resolved. Germline-derived CDR1 and CDR2 are SGHAT and FQNNGV. Trimming removed 5 bases at V and 0 bases at J, with 13 bases between. The CDR3 loop spans 15 amino acids.